The 26 T cell receptor beta chains in this list originate from one sample, sequenced in a study of cytomegalovirus exposure and HLA in healthy donors. The PCR contained 60 Vbeta and 13 Jbeta primers. Produced via immunoSEQ multiplex PCR; TCRdb's table is partial and in-frame only. The sample yields roughly 180,000 clones, 65% to 85% seen once. Specimen: PBMCs. The source of these receptors is a male donor in good health and CMV-seronegative.

The chain is built from TRBV7-9 and TRBJ2-7; 9 bases are shared with TRBD1. This CDR3 has 15 amino acids. The germline V gene encodes CDR1 SEHNR and CDR2 FQNEAQ (reference sequence). V lost 4 bases, J lost 6 bases, and 10 bases stayed unmatched. CDR3 sequence (DNA): TGTGCCAGCAGCTCGACCGGGACAGGGTTCGGCGAGCAGTACTTC. As protein: CASSSTGTGFGEQYF.

The chain combines TRBV7-9 with TRBJ1-2; a weak D match, TRBD1 (6 bases). This CDR3 region has 13 residues. The V gene lost 0 bases and the J gene lost 8 bases, with 10 bases spanning the gap. The germline V gene encodes CDR1 SEHNR and CDR2 FQNEAQ (reference sequence). The CDR3 DNA reads as TGTGCCAGCAGCTTAGCGGGGGCTTGGGGCTACACCTTC. Amino acid sequence: CASSLAGAWGYTF.

The V call is TRBV7-2, the J call TRBJ2-7; 12 positions agree with TRBD1. V dropped 6 bases and J dropped 5; count of bases not matched to a gene: 11. The CDR3 has 16 residues. Germline V lookup: CDR1 SGHTA, CDR2 FQGNSA. As DNA, the CDR3 is TGTGCCAGCAGGCCTGCTGGGGGACAGGGGGCGAACGAGCAGTACTTC. Its translation: CASRPAGGQGANEQYF.

The chain combines TRBV29-1 with TRBJ1-4, with a tentative D call TRBD1 (5 bases). Germline values: CDR1 SQVTM, CDR2 ANQGSEA. The CDR3 is 13 residues long. The germline V and J ends were trimmed by 6 bases and 8 bases, with 16 bases remaining between them. The CDR3 loop is CSVLTAAGEKLFF. CDR3 DNA sequence: TGCAGCGTCCTGACAGCGGCGGGAGAAAAACTGTTTTTT.

The V and J genes are TRBV5-1 and TRBJ1-2; 11 nucleotides align to TRBD1. The CDR3 totals 15 residues. V shed 4 bases, J shed 3 bases, and the junction held 5 bases outside the gene matches. CDR1 is SGHRS, CDR2 YFSETQ, per germline. CDR3 bases: TGCGCCAGCAGCCCGGGACAGGGGGGAGACTATGGCTACACCTTC. Protein: CASSPGQGGDYGYTF.

This sequence joins TRBV7-2 and TRBJ1-5; 10 positions match TRBD1. The ends lost 1 base at V and 6 bases at J; junction bases unmatched: 6. The CDR3 runs to 16 residues. Germline CDR1 SGHTA, CDR2 FQGNSA. DNA for the CDR3: TGTGCCAGCAGCTTAGGGGGGACAGGGGCACGTCAGCCCCAGCATTTT. It specifies CASSLGGTGARQPQHF.

The chain carries TRBV19 and TRBJ2-4; 8 bases map to TRBD2. Germline V gene sequence: CDR1 LNHDA, CDR2 SQIVND (reference sequence). V lost 5 bases, J lost 8 bases, and 5 bases stayed unmatched. CDR3 length: 13 amino acids. CDR3 loop: CASSPGLAYIQYF. The CDR3 nucleotides are TGTGCCAGTAGTCCCGGACTAGCATACATTCAGTACTTC. The variable domain in full, with the rest retrieved from reference TRBV19 and TRBJ2-4, is DGGITQSPKYLFRKEGQNVTLSCEQNLNHDAMYWYRQDPGQGLRLIYYSQIVNDFQKGDIAEGYSVSREKKESFPLTVTSAQKNPTAFYLCASSPGLAYIQYFGAGTRLSVL.

V is TRBV29-1 and J is TRBJ2-7; 8 bases line up with TRBD1. This CDR3 region has 13 residues. The trim removed 5 bases at V and 2 bases at J, leaving 5 bases unmatched. Germline CDR1 SQVTM, CDR2 ANQGSEA. Here the CDR3 reads CSVLQGVAYEQYF. CDR3 sequence (DNA): TGCAGCGTTTTACAGGGGGTGGCCTACGAGCAGTACTTC.

The chain is built from TRBV29-1 and TRBJ1-2, with D unclear. Trimming took off 6 bases at V and 4 bases at J, with 9 bases between the two ends. The germline V gene has CDR1 SQVTM and CDR2 ANQGSEA. This CDR3 has 11 amino acids. CDR3 sequence reads: CSVPSVYGYTF. The CDR3 DNA is TGCAGCGTCCCCTCGGTCTATGGCTACACCTTC.

This chain joins TRBV30 and TRBJ1-2; TRBD1 is a possible D gene (5 bases). V was shortened by 4 bases and J by 3 bases, with 12 bases between the two germline ends. CDR1 is GTSNPN and CDR2 is SVGIG in the germline V gene (reference sequence). CDR3 length: 13 amino acids. CDR3 bases: TGTGCCTGGATTAGGGGAGGCGACTATGGCTACACCTTC. Protein product: CAWIRGGDYGYTF.

Comment on this clone: An end of the junction differs from the germline gene, which may be a read error. The rearrangement uses TRBV5-6 and TRBJ2-7; perhaps TRBD2 as D (5 bases). CDR3 length: 16 amino acids. Germline V gives CDR1 SGHDT, CDR2 YYEEEE. The DNA of the CDR3 is TGTGCCAGCAGCTTGGCCGGGGAGTACCCATCCTACGATCAGTACTTC. Translating gives CASSLAGEYPSYDQYF.

The CDR3 reads CASSPGLADYEQYF. In DNA form, the CDR3 reads TGTGCCAGCTCACCAGGGTTAGCAGACTACGAGCAGTACTTC. This chain links TRBV18 with TRBJ2-7; D call uncertain. The ends were cut back, 2 bases at V and 3 bases at J, with 11 bases in the middle. The CDR3 has 14 amino acids. Germline CDR1 is KGHSH and CDR2 is LQKENI.

The chain's CDR3 is CASGLGQVLDTQYF. DNA of the CDR3: TGTGCTAGTGGTTTGGGACAAGTGTTAGATACGCAGTATTTT. The chain combines TRBV12-5 with TRBJ2-3; D gene unclear. There are 14 residues in the CDR3. The germline V gene has CDR1 LGHNT and CDR2 FRNRAP. The germline V and J ends were trimmed by 1 base and 5 bases, with 10 bases remaining between them.

V and J are TRBV5-6 and TRBJ2-3, with TRBD2 identical over 9 bases. V lost 5 bases to trimming and J lost 0 bases; unmatched junction nucleotides: 7. CDR1 is SGHDT and CDR2 is YYEEEE in the germline V gene. The CDR3 runs 16 residues. DNA for the CDR3: TGTGCCAGCAGGGGTGGTAGCGGGGGCAGCACAGATACGCAGTATTTT. Translation: CASRGGSGGSTDTQYF.

DNA of the CDR3: TGTGCCAGCGGCGCCCTACAGGGCGGCAACACTGAAGCTTTCTTT. It encodes CASGALQGGNTEAFF. The chain has TRBV9 and TRBJ1-1; tentatively, D is TRBD1 (6 bases). From germline, CDR1 is SGDLS and CDR2 YYNGEE. The CDR3 consists of 15 residues. Between the trimmed V and J ends, which lost 7 bases and 2 bases, there was a span of 18 bases.

This clone was seen more than once but under ten times. The CDR3 loop reads CASSQEVGNSGNTIYF. CDR3 in DNA: TGCGCCAGCAGCCAAGAAGTCGGTAACTCTGGAAACACCATATATTTT. The chain couples TRBV4-3 to TRBJ1-3; unclear D gene. There are 16 residues in the CDR3. V lost 0 bases and J 0 bases, leaving 9 bases between the germline ends. Germline CDR1 LGHNA, CDR2 YSLEER.

V usage is TRBV4-2 and J usage is TRBJ1-5; D unclear. V was pared by 0 bases and J by 6 bases, with 12 bases between. The germline V gene has CDR1 LGHNA and CDR2 YNFKEQ. The CDR3 contains 15 residues. CDR3 sequence reads: CASSQDKGAGQPQHF. The CDR3 DNA reads TGTGCCAGCAGCCAAGACAAGGGCGCGGGTCAGCCCCAGCATTTT.

The gene calls are TRBV5-1 and TRBJ2-2; 8 nucleotides line up with TRBD1. Per the germline V gene, CDR1 is SGHRS and CDR2 is YFSETQ. This CDR3 has 15 amino acids. V lost 4 bases and J lost 2; bases outside the gene matches: 4. CDR3 bases: TGCGCCAGCAGCGAACAGGGGGGAAACACCGGGGAGCTGTTTTTT. It yields the protein CASSEQGGNTGELFF.

The rearrangement uses TRBV27 and TRBJ1-5, with a tentative D call TRBD1 (5 bases). Trimming took 5 bases from V and 7 from J, leaving 18 bases between them. This CDR3 has 15 amino acids. In germline, CDR1 is MNHEY, CDR2 SMNVEV (reference sequence). CDR3 protein: CASSPWAGHDQPQHF. The CDR3 region has the DNA TGTGCCAGCAGTCCCTGGGCAGGACATGACCAGCCCCAGCATTTT.

The V and J genes are TRBV25-1 and TRBJ2-3, with a tentative D call TRBD1 (6 bases). Per germline, CDR1 MGHDK and CDR2 SYGVNS. Trimming left V 11 bases short and J 0 bases short, with 15 bases between. The CDR3 covers 14 residues. CDR3 residues: CASSQGISTDTQYF. DNA for the CDR3: TGTGCCTCGTCACAGGGAATTAGCACAGATACGCAGTATTTT.

This chain joins TRBV4-3 and TRBJ2-5; 8 nucleotides line up with TRBD1. Germline V gene lookup returns CDR1 LGHNA and CDR2 YSLEER. This CDR3 spans 15 amino acids. V was pared by 3 bases and J by 5 bases, with 8 bases of the junction left unmatched. CDR3 sequence (DNA): TGCGCCAGCAGCCAGCGGACAGGGCCCCAGGAGACCCAGTACTTC. Its translation is CASSQRTGPQETQYF.

The chain employs TRBV6-5 and TRBJ2-7; TRBD1 agrees at 9 bases. Germline V gene lookup returns CDR1 MNHEY and CDR2 SVGAGI. The CDR3 contains 15 residues. The trim removed 5 bases at V and 6 bases at J, leaving 11 bases unmatched. CDR3: CASSHTGTGFGEQYF. The CDR3 DNA is TGTGCCAGCAGTCACACCGGGACAGGGTTTGGCGAGCAGTACTTC.

The chain recombines TRBV7-2 with TRBJ2-3; D may be TRBD1 (6 bases). The CDR3 is 15 amino acids. Germline V gene lookup returns CDR1 SGHTA and CDR2 FQGNSA. The V end was cut by 5 bases, the J end by 0 bases, with 12 bases between. CDR3 sequence (DNA): TGTGCCAGCAGCGCCGGACAGCCTAGCACAGATACGCAGTATTTT. Translated, it gives CASSAGQPSTDTQYF.

The CDR3 DNA sequence: TGCGCCAGCAGCCAAGACAGGGTGGGGATTGAAACAAATGAGCAGTTCTTC. Protein sequence: CASSQDRVGIETNEQFF. The rearrangement joins TRBV4-3 to TRBJ2-1; perhaps TRBD1 as D (5 bases). This CDR3 is 17 amino acids long. The V end lost 0 bases, the J end lost 7 bases, and 19 bases lay between the germline ends. Looked up from germline, CDR1 is LGHNA and CDR2 is YSLEER.

The gene calls are TRBV6-4 and TRBJ2-3; D not certain. V dropped 4 bases and J dropped 2 bases, with 7 bases sitting between them. Germline V gene sequence: CDR1 MRHNA, CDR2 SNTAGT. This CDR3 is built from 13 residues. In DNA form, the CDR3 reads TGTGCCAGCAGTGTTGAGTACACAGATACGCAGTATTTT. It codes for CASSVEYTDTQYF.

The chain combines TRBV7-2 with TRBJ1-3; D ambiguous. This CDR3 comprises 17 residues. Germline V gene lookup returns CDR1 SGHTA and CDR2 FQGNSA. V lost 4 bases and J lost 0, with 16 bases in between. The CDR3 DNA sequence: TGTGCCAGCAGCTCTAGCCGGTTCGGGGACTCTGGAAACACCATATATTTT. Amino acids: CASSSSRFGDSGNTIYF.